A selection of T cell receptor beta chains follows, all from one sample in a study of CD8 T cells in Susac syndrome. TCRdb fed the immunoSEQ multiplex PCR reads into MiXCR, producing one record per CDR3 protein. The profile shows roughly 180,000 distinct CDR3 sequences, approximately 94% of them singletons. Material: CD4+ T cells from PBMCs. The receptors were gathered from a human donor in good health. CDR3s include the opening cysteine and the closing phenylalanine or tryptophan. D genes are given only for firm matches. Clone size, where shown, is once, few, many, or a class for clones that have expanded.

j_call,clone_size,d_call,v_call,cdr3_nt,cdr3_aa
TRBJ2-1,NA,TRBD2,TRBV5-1,TGCGCCAGCAATCGGGAACGGCGGGAGGGCAATGAGCAGTTCTTC,CASNRERREGNEQFF
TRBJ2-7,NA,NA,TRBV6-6,TGTGCCAGCAGTAGTGGGGGGCTGGAGCAGTACTTC,CASSSGGLEQYF
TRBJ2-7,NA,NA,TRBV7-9,TGTGCCAGCAGCTTTAGTAGCGGCTACGAGCAGTACTTC,CASSFSSGYEQYF
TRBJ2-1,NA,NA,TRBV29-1,TGCAGCGTTGCGCCGGGACCTAATGAGCAGTTCTTC,CSVAPGPNEQFF
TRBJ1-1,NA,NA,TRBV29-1,TGCAGCGTTACCCAGACGGGCGGCACTGAAGCTTTCTTT,CSVTQTGGTEAFF
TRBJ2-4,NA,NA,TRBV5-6,TGTGCCAGCAGCTTCTACCGGACTCAAGTGGGCATTCAGTACTTC,CASSFYRTQVGIQYF
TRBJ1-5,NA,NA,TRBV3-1,TGTGCCAGCAGCCACTTAAATCAGCCCCAGCATTTT,CASSHLNQPQHF
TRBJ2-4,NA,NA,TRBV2,TGTGCCAGCAGTGCGGCACCCAAAAACATTCAGTACTTC,CASSAAPKNIQYF
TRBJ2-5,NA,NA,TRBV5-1,TGCGCCAGCAGCAGGGGATTCCAAGAGACCCAGTACTTC,CASSRGFQETQYF
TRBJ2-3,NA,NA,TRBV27,TGTGCCAGCAGTTTAGCAGGGGAGAGGCAGTATTTT,CASSLAGERQYF
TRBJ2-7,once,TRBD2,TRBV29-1,TGCAGCGTTGGGACTAGCGGGAGATCCTACGAGCAGTACTTC,CSVGTSGRSYEQYF
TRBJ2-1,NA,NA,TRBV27,TGTGCCAGCAGCCCCTACGGGCCGGCTAGGGAGCAGTTCTTC,CASSPYGPAREQFF
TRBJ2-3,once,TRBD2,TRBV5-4,TGTGCCAGCAGCGCTACCGTGGAGCGGGGGGGCACAGATACGCAGTATTTT,CASSATVERGGTDTQYF
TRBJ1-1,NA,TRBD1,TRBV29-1,TGCAGCGTGGCCGTGACAGGGCCCACTGAAGCTTTCTTT,CSVAVTGPTEAFF
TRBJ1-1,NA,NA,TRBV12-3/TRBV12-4,TGTGCCAGCAGTTTAGGTGGCAGATCTTGGCGCACTGAAGCTTTCTTT,CASSLGGRSWRTEAFF
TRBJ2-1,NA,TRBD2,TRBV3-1,TGTGCCAGCAGCCAGGTTAAGCGGGATGGGTACAATGAGCAGTTCTTC,CASSQVKRDGYNEQFF
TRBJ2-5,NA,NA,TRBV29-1,TGCAGCGTGGGGACATGGGAAGGGGAGACCCAGTACTTC,CSVGTWEGETQYF
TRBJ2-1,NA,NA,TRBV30,TGTGCCTGGAGTGCCATCGGAGCCTACAATGAGCAGTTCTTC,CAWSAIGAYNEQFF
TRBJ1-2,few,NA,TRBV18,TGTGCCAGCTCAGCGCAGGGGAACTATGGCTACACCTTC,CASSAQGNYGYTF
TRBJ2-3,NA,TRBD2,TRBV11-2,TGTGCCAGCAGCCAGAATGGACTAGCTGCTAGCACAGATACGCAGTATTTT,CASSQNGLAASTDTQYF
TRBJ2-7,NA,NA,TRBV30,TGTGCCTGGAACACCGGGGCCGGTAGCTACGAGCAGTACTTC,CAWNTGAGSYEQYF
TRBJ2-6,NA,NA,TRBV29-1,TGCAGCGTTGGAGTGTCGGGGGCCAACGTCCTGACTTTC,CSVGVSGANVLTF
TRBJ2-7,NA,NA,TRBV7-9,TGTGCCAGCAGTTTGACGGATTACGAGCAGTACTTC,CASSLTDYEQYF
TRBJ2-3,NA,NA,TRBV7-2,TGTGCCAGCACCGATTACCTAGGGTCCACAGATACGCAGTATTTT,CASTDYLGSTDTQYF